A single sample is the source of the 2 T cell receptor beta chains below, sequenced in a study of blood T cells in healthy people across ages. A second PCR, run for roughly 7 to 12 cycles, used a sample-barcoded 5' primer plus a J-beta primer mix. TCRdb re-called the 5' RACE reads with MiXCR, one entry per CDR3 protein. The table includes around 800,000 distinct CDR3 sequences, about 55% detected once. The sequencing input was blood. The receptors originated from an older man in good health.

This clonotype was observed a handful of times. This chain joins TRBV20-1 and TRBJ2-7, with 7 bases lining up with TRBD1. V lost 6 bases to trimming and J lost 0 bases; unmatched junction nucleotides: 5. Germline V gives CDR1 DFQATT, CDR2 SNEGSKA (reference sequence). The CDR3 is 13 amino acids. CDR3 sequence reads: CSAPTGYSYEQYF. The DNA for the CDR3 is TGCAGTGCCCCGACAGGGTACTCCTACGAGCAGTACTTC.

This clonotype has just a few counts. CDR3 region: CASSSRTSGRYNEQFF. The CDR3 region has the DNA TGTGCCAGCAGTTCGAGGACTAGCGGGAGGTACAATGAGCAGTTCTTC. The rearrangement links TRBV27 to TRBJ2-1, with TRBD2 identical over 14 bases. The CDR3 is 16 residues long. V shed 4 bases, J shed 4 bases, and the junction held 3 bases outside the gene matches. The V gene's germline CDR1 is MNHEY and CDR2 SMNVEV (reference sequence).